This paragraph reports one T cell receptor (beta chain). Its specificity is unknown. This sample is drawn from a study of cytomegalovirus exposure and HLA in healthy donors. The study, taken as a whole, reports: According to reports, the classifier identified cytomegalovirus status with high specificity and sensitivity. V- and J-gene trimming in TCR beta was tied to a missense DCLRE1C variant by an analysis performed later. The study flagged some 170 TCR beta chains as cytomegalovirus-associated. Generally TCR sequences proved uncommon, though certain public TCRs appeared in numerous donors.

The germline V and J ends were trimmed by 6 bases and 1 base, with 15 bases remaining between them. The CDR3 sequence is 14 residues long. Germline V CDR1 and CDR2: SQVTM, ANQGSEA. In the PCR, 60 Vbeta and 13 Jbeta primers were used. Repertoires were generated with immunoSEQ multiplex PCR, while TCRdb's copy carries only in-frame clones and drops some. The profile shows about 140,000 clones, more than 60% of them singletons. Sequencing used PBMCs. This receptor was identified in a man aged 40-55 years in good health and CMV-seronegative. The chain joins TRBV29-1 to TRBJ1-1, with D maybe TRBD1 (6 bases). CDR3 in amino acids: CSVPQDRKNTEAFF. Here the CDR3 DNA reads TGCAGCGTCCCCCAGGACAGAAAGAACACTGAAGCTTTCTTT.